Sequencing of this TCR beta chain was carried out in a study of cytomegalovirus exposure and HLA in healthy donors. Study-level results: When presence/absence was analysed, sequencing depth was taken to be roughly uniform across donors.

Researchers ran the PCR with 60 Vbeta and 13 Jbeta primers. The method was immunoSEQ multiplex PCR; TCRdb's version includes in-frame clones alone and lacks a portion of them. There are some 200,000 clones in the sample; 65% to 85% occur only once, and around 0.1% lies in the top ten. Germline-derived CDR1 and CDR2 are SEHNR and FQNEAQ (reference sequence). CDR3 size: 17 residues. This clone was seen a single time. What it binds is unknown. One junction end disagrees with the germline gene, perhaps due to a read error. The chain links TRBV7-9 to TRBJ2-7; D is ambiguous. Material for sequencing was PBMCs. This receptor was identified in a boy aged 2 to 10 in good health and CMV-seronegative. Here the CDR3 DNA reads TGTTCCAGCAGCCCCAGCGCCCTCATCGATCATACCTACGAGCAGTACTTC. Translating it yields CSSSPSALIDHTYEQYF. The entire variable domain, with the rest obtained from reference TRBV7-9 and TRBJ2-7, is as follows: DTGVSQNPRHKITKRGQNVTFRCDPISEHNRLYWYRQTLGQGPEFLTYFQNEAQLEKSRLLSDRFSAERPKGSFSTLEIQRTEQGDSAMYLCSSSPSALIDHTYEQYFGPGTRLTVT.